Following are 27 T cell receptor beta chains from one sample sequenced in a study of blood T cell repertoires in COVID-19. Libraries were prepared by immunoSEQ multiplex PCR; TCRdb keeps only in-frame clonotypes and omits some of them. In the table there are tens of thousands of clones, around 80% of which are singletons. Sequences were obtained from peripheral blood. Receptors were obtained from a human donor in a cohort sampled during active COVID-19.

The J gene is TRBJ2-7, the V gene TRBV4-1; TRBD1 agrees at 7 bases. Trimming took 0 bases from V and 3 from J; bases not matched to a gene: 5. Germline V gives CDR1 MGHRA, CDR2 YSYEKL. This CDR3 spans 15 amino acids. The CDR3, as DNA: TGCGCCAGCAGCCAAGATGAGGGGGCCAGCTACGAGCAGTACTTC. This encodes CASSQDEGASYEQYF.

The rearrangement links TRBV7-8 to TRBJ2-1, with D possibly matching TRBD2 (6 bases). CDR1 SGHVS and CDR2 FQNEAQ come from the germline V gene. V was trimmed by 6 bases and J by 3 bases, leaving 21 bases between them. The CDR3 loop spans 17 amino acids. CDR3 protein: CASSSVGGSPLYNEQFF. The DNA for the CDR3 is TGTGCCAGCAGTTCGGTCGGGGGATCGCCCCTCTACAATGAGCAGTTCTTC.

This clone was seen a few times. The sample has other DNA sequences that encode this CDR3 too. The chain employs TRBV30 and TRBJ1-1; D is ambiguous. Germline-derived CDR1 and CDR2 are GTSNPN and SVGIG (reference sequence). Deletions cut 0 bases from V and 1 base from J, with 6 bases between. This CDR3 has 13 amino acids. CDR3 region: CAWSVAGNTEAFF. The DNA for the CDR3 is TGTGCCTGGAGTGTCGCCGGGAACACTGAAGCTTTCTTT.

This chain links TRBV30 with TRBJ2-4; TRBD1 aligns across 7 bases. Germline V lookup: CDR1 GTSNPN, CDR2 SVGIG (reference sequence). CDR3 length: 14 residues. V was clipped by 4 bases and J by 7 bases; unmatched bases: 10. The CDR3 is CAWKDRAKWNIQYF. CDR3 DNA sequence: TGTGCCTGGAAAGACAGGGCTAAATGGAACATTCAGTACTTC.

The chain has TRBV3-1 (or the pseudogene TRBV3-2) and TRBJ2-2, with 8 nucleotides matching TRBD2. The CDR3 covers 15 residues. Germline-derived CDR1 and CDR2 are LGHDT and YNNKEL (reference sequence). The J segment lost 4 bases and the V segment lost 2 bases, leaving 3 bases of the junction unmatched. Here the CDR3 DNA reads TGTGCCAGCAGCCAAAGCGGGAGCCCCACCGGGGAGCTGTTTTTT. It yields the protein CASSQSGSPTGELFF.

The V gene is TRBV5-1, the J gene TRBJ2-7, with 7 nucleotides matching TRBD2. Germline V gene lookup returns CDR1 SGHRS and CDR2 YFSETQ. J was trimmed by 3 bases and V by 1 base; bases with no gene match: 7. The CDR3 runs to 15 residues. The CDR3 loop is CASSLSGVDVYEQYF. In DNA, the CDR3 is TGCGCCAGCAGCTTGAGCGGGGTCGACGTCTACGAGCAGTACTTC. Together with reference TRBV5-1 and TRBJ2-7, the CDR3 gives the full variable domain: KAGVTQTPRYLIKTRGQQVTLSCSPISGHRSVSWYQQTPGQGLQFLFEYFSETQRNKGNFPGRFSGRQFSNSRSEMNVSTLELGDSALYLCASSLSGVDVYEQYFGPGTRLTVT.

This rearrangement joins TRBV12-3 or TRBV12-4 to TRBJ1-1; D unresolved. The V gene lost 7 bases and the J gene lost 6 bases, with 12 bases spanning the gap. CDR3 length: 12 residues. DNA of the CDR3: TGTGCCAGCAATTCATTGGAGTCTGAAGCTTTCTTT. Translation: CASNSLESEAFF.

Notes on this clone: Other DNA sequences of this sample code for an identical CDR3. This chain connects TRBV9 to TRBJ2-3; 9 bases fit TRBD2. The CDR3 is 15 amino acids. J lost 1 base, V lost 0 bases, and 0 bases had no gene match. Germline CDR1 and CDR2: SGDLS and YYNGEE. CDR3 sequence reads: CASSVGGGGTDTQYF. CDR3 nucleotides: TGTGCCAGCAGCGTAGGCGGGGGGGGCACAGATACGCAGTATTTT.

This clone was picked up a small number of times. The rearrangement joins TRBV27 to TRBJ1-5; 7 bases align to TRBD1. In germline, CDR1 is MNHEY, CDR2 SMNVEV (reference sequence). This CDR3 spans 15 amino acids. Trimming took 2 bases from V and 2 from J; bases not matched to a gene: 3. DNA for the CDR3: TGTGCCAGCAGTTTAACAGGGGCCCGCAATCAGCCCCAGCATTTT. Translation: CASSLTGARNQPQHF.

In this sample, this clone turned up a few times. This chain joins TRBV7-2 and TRBJ1-6, with D tentatively TRBD1 (6 bases). Germline lookup yields CDR1 SGHTA and CDR2 FQGNSA. CDR3 length: 15 residues. V dropped 1 base and J dropped 8 bases, with 12 bases sitting between them. This chain's CDR3 is CASSLVQDSHSPLHF. DNA for the CDR3: TGTGCCAGCAGCTTAGTACAGGACAGTCATTCACCCCTCCACTTT.

J is TRBJ1-2 and V is TRBV27; possible D gene TRBD1, 6 bases. The CDR3 length is 15 residues. The germline V gene encodes CDR1 MNHEY and CDR2 SMNVEV (reference sequence). Trimming cost V 5 bases and J 7 bases, with 20 bases left between them. CDR3 coding DNA: TGTGCCAGCAGTCTAAACACCGCAGGGGTAGGTGGCTACACCTTC. Translating it yields CASSLNTAGVGGYTF.

This chain joins TRBV2 and TRBJ1-1; 8 bases are a match to TRBD1. The CDR3 length is 12 residues. After removal of 9 bases from V and 11 bases from J, the junction contained 11 bases not matched to a gene. CDR1 and CDR2 from the germline V gene are SNHLY and FYNNEI. CDR3 sequence reads: CASRDRLRDAFF. In DNA form, the CDR3 reads TGTGCCAGTAGGGACAGGCTAAGGGATGCTTTCTTT.

V and J are TRBV28 and TRBJ1-3; possible D gene TRBD1, 6 bases. Per the germline V gene, CDR1 is MDHEN and CDR2 is SYDVKM. CDR3 size: 14 residues. V lost 4 bases to trimming and J lost 1 base, with 8 bases between them. CDR3 nucleotide sequence: TGTGCCAGCAGTTATACAGGGTCTGGAAACACCATATATTTT. Its translation is CASSYTGSGNTIYF.

The chain uses TRBV6-5 and TRBJ2-3, with D maybe TRBD2 (6 bases). Germline lookup yields CDR1 MNHEY and CDR2 SVGAGI. V was cut by 6 bases and J by 7 bases, with 20 bases left in between. CDR3 length: 15 amino acids. This CDR3 is CASRRGGPPENTQYF. CDR3 nucleotides: TGTGCCAGCAGGAGGGGAGGACCCCCTGAGAATACGCAGTATTTT.

This rearrangement joins TRBV7-9 to TRBJ1-2, with 11 bases aligning to TRBD1. The germline V gene encodes CDR1 SEHNR and CDR2 FQNEAQ (reference sequence). CDR3 length: 16 amino acids. Trimming at V came to 5 bases and at J to 6 bases, leaving 11 bases not matched to a gene. CDR3 in DNA: TGTGCCAGCAGCGCCCCCCTGGGACAGGGGGAGGATGGCTACACCTTC. This translates into CASSAPLGQGEDGYTF. Filled out from reference TRBV7-9 and TRBJ1-2, the complete variable domain reads DTGVSQNPRHKITKRGQNVTFRCDPISEHNRLYWYRQTLGQGPEFLTYFQNEAQLEKSRLLSDRFSAERPKGSFSTLEIQRTEQGDSAMYLCASSAPLGQGEDGYTFGSGTRLTVV.

The J gene is TRBJ1-1, the V gene TRBV5-1, with 9 bases aligning to TRBD1. Per germline, CDR1 SGHRS and CDR2 YFSETQ. CDR3 length: 14 amino acids. V shed 0 bases and J 5 bases; nucleotides not matched to a gene: 2. CDR3 protein: CASSLGGTGTEAFF. CDR3 nucleotide sequence: TGCGCCAGCAGCTTGGGGGGGACAGGGACTGAAGCTTTCTTT.

The J gene is TRBJ2-2, the V gene TRBV30; 9 bases map to TRBD1. This CDR3 has 15 amino acids. V trimming: 7 bases; J trimming: 6 bases; junction bases outside the gene matches: 12. Germline-derived CDR1 and CDR2 are GTSNPN and SVGIG (reference sequence). CDR3 amino acids: CASTADRGRAGELFF. CDR3 in DNA: TGTGCCTCAACCGCGGACAGGGGTAGGGCCGGGGAGCTGTTTTTT.

This clone was recorded once. The rearrangement uses TRBV11-2 and TRBJ2-1; 9 bases are a match to TRBD2. The CDR3 is 18 residues long. The trim removed 0 bases at V and 6 bases at J, leaving 12 bases unmatched. Germline V lookup: CDR1 SGHAT, CDR2 FQNNGV. CDR3 DNA: TGTGCCAGCAGCTTAGATGTTTGGCGGGGGGGCCTAGGCAATGAGCAGTTCTTC. Its protein is CASSLDVWRGGLGNEQFF.

This clone has just a few counts. The rearrangement uses TRBV30 and TRBJ2-7; possible D gene TRBD2, 6 bases. Trimming left V 0 bases short and J 0 bases short, with 9 bases between. The CDR3 has 14 amino acids. CDR1 GTSNPN and CDR2 SVGIG come from the germline V gene (reference sequence). The CDR3 region is CAWSVASVSYEQYF. For the CDR3, the DNA is TGTGCCTGGAGTGTTGCTAGCGTCTCCTACGAGCAGTACTTC.

The chain joins TRBV28 to TRBJ2-1, with D maybe TRBD2 (5 bases). CDR1 MDHEN and CDR2 SYDVKM come from the germline V gene. V lost 6 bases to trimming and J lost 1 base, with 13 bases between them. The CDR3 length is 15 residues. The CDR3 reads CASRTTGGSYNEQFF. In nucleotides, the CDR3 is TGTGCCAGCAGAACAACGGGCGGGTCCTACAATGAGCAGTTCTTC.

The chain uses TRBV6-5 and TRBJ2-7; maybe TRBD2 (6 bases). CDR1 is MNHEY and CDR2 is SVGAGI in the germline V gene. The CDR3 is 14 residues long. V lost 3 bases, J lost 2 bases, and 11 bases lay in between. Written as DNA, the CDR3 is TGTGCCAGCAGTTATGCGGGGCCAACCTACGAGCAGTACTTC. Protein: CASSYAGPTYEQYF.

The chain carries TRBV19 and TRBJ2-7, with a possible D match to TRBD2 (5 bases). Per germline, CDR1 LNHDA and CDR2 SQIVND (reference sequence). Trimming took 5 bases from V and 0 from J, leaving 17 bases between them. The CDR3 sequence is 16 residues long. CDR3 DNA sequence: TGTGCCAGTAGTCCAGGCACTGAAAGCGGCTCCTACGAGCAGTACTTC. Translating it yields CASSPGTESGSYEQYF.

The V call is TRBV6-2 or TRBV6-3, the J call TRBJ2-1; TRBD1 is a possible D gene (5 bases). Trimming pared 4 bases from V and 10 bases from J, leaving 20 bases between. This CDR3 has 15 residues. Per germline, CDR1 MNHEY and CDR2 SVGEGT. The CDR3 nucleotides read TGTGCCAGCAGTTCCCTTAAGGGGTCTATTTGGGAGCAGTTCTTC. Its translation is CASSSLKGSIWEQFF.

The chain is built from TRBV6-5 and TRBJ2-7; a possible D gene is TRBD2 (7 bases). CDR3 size: 14 residues. Germline CDR1 and CDR2: MNHEY and SVGAGI. V lost 6 bases to trimming and J lost 4 bases, with 16 bases between them. The CDR3 nucleotides read TGTGCCAGCAGAAATAGCGGGCAGGGGTACGAGCAGTACTTC. This encodes CASRNSGQGYEQYF.

The rearrangement joins TRBV7-3 to TRBJ1-6; D not certain. Per the germline V gene, CDR1 is SGHTA and CDR2 is FQGTGA. This CDR3 has 13 amino acids. The ends were cut back, 2 bases at V and 9 bases at J, with 8 bases in the middle. CDR3 in DNA: TGTGCCAGCAGCTTAGCGAACTCTTCACCCCTCCACTTT. This translates into CASSLANSSPLHF.

The V and J genes are TRBV6-5 and TRBJ1-6; the D is unclear. The CDR3 runs 15 residues. Germline V gene data show CDR1 as MNHEY and CDR2 as SVGAGI. V gave up 0 bases and J gave up 6 bases, with 9 bases separating them. The DNA for the CDR3 is TGTGCCAGCAGTTACTCGTCGACACCTAATTCACCCCTCCACTTT. Its protein is CASSYSSTPNSPLHF.

J is TRBJ1-6 and V is TRBV2, with D perhaps matching TRBD1 (5 bases). There are 12 residues in the CDR3. Germline lookup yields CDR1 SNHLY and CDR2 FYNNEI. V gave up 5 bases and J gave up 10 bases, with 9 bases separating them. The CDR3 bases are TGTGCCAGCAGTCGGGGGGAATCACCCCTCCACTTT. Encoded protein: CASSRGESPLHF. Using reference TRBV2 and TRBJ1-6 for the parts outside the CDR3, the full variable domain is EPEVTQTPSHQVTQMGQEVILRCVPISNHLYFYWYRQILGQKVEFLVSFYNNEISEKSEIFDDQFSVERPDGSNFTLKIRSTKLEDSAMYFCASSRGESPLHFGNGTRLTVT.